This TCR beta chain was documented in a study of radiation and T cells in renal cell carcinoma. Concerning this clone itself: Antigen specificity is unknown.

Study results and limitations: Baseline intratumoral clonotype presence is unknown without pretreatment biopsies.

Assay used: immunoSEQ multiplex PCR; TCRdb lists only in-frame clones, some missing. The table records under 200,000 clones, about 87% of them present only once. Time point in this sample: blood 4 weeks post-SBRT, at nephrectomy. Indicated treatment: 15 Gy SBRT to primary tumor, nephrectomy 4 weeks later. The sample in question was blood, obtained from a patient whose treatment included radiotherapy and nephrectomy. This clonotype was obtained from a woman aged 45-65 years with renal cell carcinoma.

The CDR3 is CASSRGTGENQPQHF. The DNA of the CDR3 is TGTGCCAGCAGCCGCGGGACAGGTGAAAATCAGCCCCAGCATTTT. The rearrangement joins TRBV7-9 to TRBJ1-5; 8 bases align to TRBD1. The CDR3 runs to 15 residues. V lost 5 bases to trimming and J lost 4 bases; unmatched junction nucleotides: 7. Germline V gives CDR1 SEHNR, CDR2 FQNEAQ (reference sequence).